A single sample gave rise to the 14 T cell receptor beta chains below, sequenced in a study of blood T cell repertoires in COVID-19. TCRdb keeps only in-frame clones here, not all; method: immunoSEQ multiplex PCR. This sample carries around 220,000 clones, roughly four fifths of them seen once, and the ten largest clones take approximately 8.4%. Sequencing used peripheral blood. The receptors were gathered from a woman aged 80 or over with COVID-19, enrolled during active disease.

This chain connects TRBV7-9 to TRBJ1-6, with D perhaps TRBD1 (6 bases). Germline V gene lookup returns CDR1 SEHNR and CDR2 FQNEAQ (reference sequence). The CDR3 is 13 residues long. Trimming took off 5 bases at V and 7 bases at J, with 9 bases between the two ends. Here the CDR3 reads CASSQGWNSPLHF. The CDR3 DNA follows: TGTGCCAGCAGCCAGGGGTGGAATTCACCCCTCCACTTT.

The J gene is TRBJ2-3, the V gene TRBV6-5; the match to TRBD2 covers 7 bases. The CDR3 consists of 15 residues. The germline V gene has CDR1 MNHEY and CDR2 SVGAGI. Losses at the gene ends were 2 bases for V and 2 bases for J; bases not matched to a gene: 4. The CDR3 nucleotides are TGTGCCAGCAGTTACGAGCGGGGATACACAGATACGCAGTATTTT. This encodes CASSYERGYTDTQYF.

This clone occurred a few times. This sequence joins TRBV30 and TRBJ1-3; D gene unclear. CDR3 length: 15 amino acids. The germline V and J ends were trimmed by 2 bases and 0 bases, with 11 bases remaining between them. Germline values: CDR1 GTSNPN, CDR2 SVGIG (reference sequence). Written as DNA, the CDR3 is TGTGCCTGGAGTCTTGGCGGGCCCTCTGGAAACACCATATATTTT. Translated, it gives CAWSLGGPSGNTIYF.

A single count supports this clone. The V and J genes are TRBV30 and TRBJ1-5; D is unresolved. The CDR3 is 15 amino acids. V lost 0 bases, J lost 0 bases, and 9 bases lay in between. Per germline, CDR1 GTSNPN and CDR2 SVGIG (reference sequence). The CDR3: CAWSVRGVSNQPQHF. CDR3 nucleotide sequence: TGTGCCTGGAGTGTACGCGGAGTTAGCAATCAGCCCCAGCATTTT.

This chain connects TRBV7-2 to TRBJ1-6; 7 nucleotides agree with TRBD1. The CDR3 consists of 15 residues. Germline V gene data show CDR1 as SGHTA and CDR2 as FQGNSA. With 4 bases clipped from V and 9 bases from J, the junction kept 9 bases outside the gene matches. As DNA, the CDR3 is TGTGCCAGCAGCTCGCCCGACAGGGTTGTTTCACCCCTCCACTTT. It specifies CASSSPDRVVSPLHF.

This clone was picked up a small number of times. The gene calls are TRBV5-4 and TRBJ2-3; TRBD2 agrees at 15 bases. The CDR3 sequence is 17 residues long. V was clipped by 4 bases and J by 5 bases; unmatched bases: 8. In germline, CDR1 is SGHNT, CDR2 YYREEE (reference sequence). CDR3: CASSPRTSGGAKDTQYF. Here the CDR3 DNA reads TGTGCCAGCAGCCCCAGGACTAGCGGGGGGGCGAAAGATACGCAGTATTTT.

The V gene is TRBV24-1, the J gene TRBJ2-1, with 10 bases fitting TRBD2. This CDR3 has 17 amino acids. Trimming at V came to 3 bases and at J to 12 bases, leaving 16 bases not matched to a gene. Per the germline V gene, CDR1 is KGHDR and CDR2 is SFDVKD. Here the CDR3 reads CATSDRREREGRNAQFF. CDR3 coding DNA: TGTGCCACCAGTGATCGTAGAGAGCGGGAGGGCCGTAACGCGCAGTTCTTC.

The gene calls are TRBV18 and TRBJ1-1; 8 bases match TRBD1. CDR1 KGHSH and CDR2 LQKENI come from the germline V gene. V lost 6 bases, J lost 6 bases, and 3 bases stayed unmatched. This CDR3 comprises 12 residues. The CDR3, as DNA: TGTGCCAGCTCCGAACAGGGGGCTGAAGCTTTCTTT. This translates into CASSEQGAEAFF.

The J gene is TRBJ1-3, the V gene TRBV6-6, with 7 bases aligning to TRBD1. Germline-derived CDR1 and CDR2 are MNHNY and SVGAGI (reference sequence). The CDR3 sequence is 12 residues long. The V segment lost 9 bases and the J segment 2 bases; nucleotides outside the gene matches: 1. The CDR3 sequence is CASGQAGNTIYF. CDR3 in DNA: TGTGCCAGTGGACAGGCTGGAAACACCATATATTTT.

This chain uses TRBV12-3 or TRBV12-4 with TRBJ1-2; 7 bases map to TRBD1. There are 13 residues in the CDR3. V was clipped by 5 bases and J by 6 bases; unmatched bases: 6. This CDR3 is CASSPRQGNGYTF. DNA for the CDR3: TGTGCCAGCAGTCCACGACAGGGCAATGGCTACACCTTC.

The rearrangement joins TRBV5-5 to TRBJ2-5, with D perhaps TRBD2 (6 bases). CDR3 length: 15 amino acids. Germline V gene data show CDR1 as SGHKS and CDR2 as YYEKEE (reference sequence). V lost 2 bases and J lost 5, with 16 bases in between. CDR3 region: CASSLLLGGIETQYF. The CDR3 bases are TGTGCCAGCAGCTTATTATTAGGCGGGATCGAGACCCAGTACTTC.

The chain employs TRBV6-5 and TRBJ1-2; D perhaps matches TRBD1 (5 bases). Germline values: CDR1 MNHEY, CDR2 SVGAGI. V lost 7 bases, J lost 4 bases, and 16 bases lay in between. The CDR3 totals 14 residues. Here the CDR3 reads CASKGSWLLYGYTF. The CDR3 nucleotides are TGTGCCAGCAAGGGGTCGTGGCTTCTCTATGGCTACACCTTC.

This chain links TRBV9 with TRBJ1-1; D is unclear. Trimming removed 0 bases from V and 0 bases from J, with 9 bases in between. Germline values: CDR1 SGDLS, CDR2 YYNGEE. The CDR3 has 15 residues. The CDR3 here is CASSVAVGMNTEAFF. As DNA, the CDR3 is TGTGCCAGCAGCGTAGCGGTCGGGATGAACACTGAAGCTTTCTTT.

This clone was counted only a few times. The chain joins TRBV10-3 to TRBJ2-2, with 11 bases that match TRBD2. The V and J ends lost 10 bases and 3 bases, in that order; junction bases with no gene match: 4. The CDR3 has 14 amino acids. Looked up from germline, CDR1 is ENHRY and CDR2 is SYGVKD. CDR3 coding DNA: TGTGCCACTTTGACTAGCGGGGACACCGGGGAGCTGTTTTTT. It encodes CATLTSGDTGELFF.